This entry concerns a single T cell receptor (beta chain). What it binds is unknown. The data derive from a study of T cell responses to AZD1222 COVID-19 vaccine. Study details: Doses given second, at about 4 or about 12 weeks, were pooled. Whole-study results and caveats: Spike-specific TCRs gained breadth and depth after people received two AZD1222 doses. In a largely white British group with more females than males, clonal diversity was possibly underestimated.

From germline, CDR1 is MGHRA and CDR2 YSYEKL. This CDR3 has 14 residues. Trimming removed 4 bases at V and 0 bases at J, with 10 bases between. TCRdb keeps only in-frame clones here, not all; method: immunoSEQ multiplex PCR. The repertoire holds about 170,000 clones, with roughly 90% as singletons. The sequence was collected from an adult in good health. This chain joins TRBV4-1 and TRBJ2-7, with D possibly called TRBD1 or TRBD2 (5 bases each). This sample comprised peripheral blood, obtained on day 0 of AZD1222 vaccination. DNA of the CDR3: TGCGCCAGCAGCCTAGGGACGGGCTCCTACGAGCAGTACTTC. This sequence encodes CASSLGTGSYEQYF.